This T cell receptor beta chain was retrieved from a study of technical replicates of blood from several donors. Sequencing used immunoSEQ multiplex PCR; TCRdb keeps in-frame clones, though not all of them. Of about 74,000 clones listed, approximately 95% are singletons. V lost 4 bases, J lost 1 base, and 11 bases lay in between. Germline CDR1 reads SGHRS; CDR2 reads YFSETQ. CDR3 length: 15 amino acids. This sequence joins TRBV5-1 and TRBJ2-2; D may be TRBD1 (5 bases). Material: T cells isolated from PBMCs. The sequence was obtained from a human donor in good health. CDR3 sequence reads: CASSLRQKNTGELFF. CDR3 coding DNA: TGCGCCAGCAGCCTGAGACAGAAGAACACCGGGGAGCTGTTTTTT.